This TCR beta chain emerged from a study of long-term antiretroviral therapy in people with HIV. This CDR3 has 15 amino acids. The germline V gene has CDR1 SGHKS and CDR2 YYEKEE (reference sequence). Trimming took 5 bases from V and 4 from J; bases not matched to a gene: 5. An immunoSEQ assay, version v3.0, was performed at survey level. The protocol was immunoSEQ multiplex PCR, while the TCRdb copy is restricted to in-frame clones and leaves out a portion. The sample consists of more than 15,000 clones, over 60% of them appearing once. The receptor comes from a young man with HIV. The sample in question was unsorted PBMCs, obtained 0.5 years before starting antiretroviral therapy. The J gene is TRBJ2-2, the V gene TRBV5-5; 10 bases agree with TRBD1. CDR3 DNA: TGTGCCAGCAGATCCGGGACAGGGGTCACCGGGGAGCTGTTTTTT. As protein: CASRSGTGVTGELFF.